A single sample is the source of the 29 T cell receptor beta chains below, sequenced in a study of response to subunit inactivated influenza vaccine. One entry per CDR3 protein, called by TCRdb with MiXCR from the RT-PCR reads. The repertoire consists of 500,000 to 550,000 distinct CDR3 sequences, with around a quarter occurring once and the leading ten covering around 2.8%. This sample was shared with a second study, whose subject was T cells expressing NK-cell markers. That study adds: Libraries used 5'RACE template switching adding universal primer site and UMIs.

This material consisted of CD4+ T cells sorted from PBMCs, taken approximately 12 days after vaccination. Receptors originate from a man aged 50 to 60 who received an inactivated influenza vaccine.

This clonotype was observed a handful of times. The V and J genes are TRBV6-2 or TRBV6-3 and TRBJ2-7; 10 bases match TRBD2. The CDR3 loop spans 17 amino acids. The trim removed 4 bases at V and 0 bases at J, leaving 9 bases unmatched. Germline loops: CDR1 MNHEY, CDR2 SVGEGT. The CDR3 DNA sequence: TGTGCCAGCAGTTTTGACCGACTAGCGGGTGGCTCCTACGAGCAGTACTTC. It encodes CASSFDRLAGGSYEQYF.

V and J are TRBV10-3 and TRBJ2-3, with 7 bases lining up with TRBD2. The CDR3 totals 14 residues. V dropped 0 bases and J dropped 9; count of bases not matched to a gene: 6. The germline V gene has CDR1 ENHRY and CDR2 SYGVKD. In DNA form, the CDR3 reads TGTGCCATCAGTGAGTCGCAGCGGGGTGAGACGCAGTATTTT. It codes for CAISESQRGETQYF.

This clonotype is a singleton in its sample. The genes are TRBV12-3 or TRBV12-4 and TRBJ2-1, with TRBD2 matching over 7 bases. The length of the CDR3 is 12 residues. V dropped 8 bases and J dropped 7; count of bases not matched to a gene: 5. The CDR3 sequence is CASRGGWNEQFF. In DNA form, the CDR3 reads TGTGCCAGCCGCGGGGGTTGGAATGAGCAGTTCTTC.

This clonotype has more than one count but fewer than ten. This chain links TRBV10-3 with TRBJ1-1; D not resolved. From germline, CDR1 is ENHRY and CDR2 SYGVKD. CDR3 length: 14 residues. With 2 bases removed from V and 5 bases from J, the gap between germline ends came to 12 bases. Here the CDR3 reads CAISELGLGTEAFF. DNA for the CDR3: TGTGCCATCAGTGAGCTGGGGTTGGGGACTGAAGCTTTCTTT.

The chain joins TRBV9 to TRBJ2-3; the D call may be TRBD1 or TRBD2 (5 bases each). This CDR3 region has 14 residues. V gave up 4 bases and J gave up 4 bases, with 13 bases separating them. CDR1 and CDR2 from the germline V gene are SGDLS and YYNGEE. CDR3 sequence (DNA): TGTGCCAGCAGCACACGGGACCGCGCAGATACGCAGTATTTT. Its translation is CASSTRDRADTQYF.

This clonotype was found a few times. The V gene is TRBV29-1, the J gene TRBJ2-3; D remains ambiguous. Trimming shortened V by 3 bases and J by 1 base, and 20 bases separated the two germline ends. Germline V gene sequence: CDR1 SQVTM, CDR2 ANQGSEA. CDR3 length: 17 amino acids. CDR3 sequence: CSVDPLFRGGGTDTQYF. Written as DNA, the CDR3 is TGCAGCGTTGACCCCCTCTTTCGAGGCGGCGGCACAGATACGCAGTATTTT.

A few counts support this clonotype. V is TRBV6-1 and J is TRBJ2-3, with 14 nucleotides matching TRBD2. CDR1 and CDR2 (germline): MNHNS, SASEGT. The length of the CDR3 is 16 residues. V lost 4 bases to trimming and J lost 5 bases; unmatched junction nucleotides: 5. The CDR3 here is CASSAGLAGGGDTQYF. The DNA for the CDR3 is TGTGCCAGCAGTGCTGGACTAGCGGGGGGTGGAGATACGCAGTATTTT.

The V call is TRBV6-5, the J call TRBJ2-2; 10 bases map to TRBD1. The CDR3 spans 17 residues. After removal of 6 bases from V and 5 bases from J, the junction contained 12 bases not matched to a gene. CDR1 is MNHEY, CDR2 SVGAGI, per germline. The DNA for the CDR3 is TGTGCCAGCAGCAACTCCGGGACAGGGGATCTAACCGGGGAGCTGTTTTTT. This translates into CASSNSGTGDLTGELFF.

V gene TRBV7-2 combines with J gene TRBJ1-5; 7 bases agree with TRBD1. V lost 5 bases to trimming and J lost 0 bases; unmatched junction nucleotides: 4. Germline values: CDR1 SGHTA, CDR2 FQGNSA. The CDR3 is made up of 15 amino acids. The CDR3 DNA reads TGTGCCAGCAGCCGGGACAGCCATAGCAATCAGCCCCAGCATTTT. It specifies CASSRDSHSNQPQHF.

This clonotype was seen at least ten times. V gene TRBV7-9 combines with J gene TRBJ2-2; 8 bases are a match to TRBD1. Per germline, CDR1 SEHNR and CDR2 FQNEAQ (reference sequence). Trimming cost V 4 bases and J 3 bases; bases outside gene matches: 4. The CDR3 covers 15 residues. The CDR3 protein is CASSYRGDHTGELFF. The CDR3 nucleotides are TGTGCCAGCAGCTACAGGGGGGACCACACCGGGGAGCTGTTTTTT. Drawing the rest from reference TRBV7-9 and TRBJ2-2, the complete variable domain is DTGVSQNPRHKITKRGQNVTFRCDPISEHNRLYWYRQTLGQGPEFLTYFQNEAQLEKSRLLSDRFSAERPKGSFSTLEIQRTEQGDSAMYLCASSYRGDHTGELFFGEGSRLTVL.

This clonotype was seen more than once but under ten times. The chain employs TRBV30 and TRBJ2-3, with 12 bases aligning to TRBD2. V lost 5 bases, J lost 2 bases, and 11 bases stayed unmatched. Germline V gene sequence: CDR1 GTSNPN, CDR2 SVGIG (reference sequence). This CDR3 spans 17 amino acids. The CDR3 DNA reads TGTGCCTGGGACCCGATCAGGACTAGCGGGGCCACAGATACGCAGTATTTT. The encoded protein is CAWDPIRTSGATDTQYF. The complete variable domain, with remaining parts taken from reference TRBV30 and TRBJ2-3, reads SQTIHQWPATLVQPVGSPLSLECTVEGTSNPNLYWYRQAAGRGLQLLFYSVGIGQISSEVPQNLSASRPQDRQFILSSKKLLLSDSGFYLCAWDPIRTSGATDTQYFGPGTRLTVL.

The V call is TRBV12-3 or TRBV12-4, the J call TRBJ1-1; perhaps TRBD1 as D (6 bases). V dropped 3 bases and J dropped 4 bases, with 15 bases sitting between them. There are 15 residues in the CDR3. CDR3 residues: CASSLEGVVGTEAFF. DNA for the CDR3: TGTGCCAGCAGTTTGGAGGGGGTCGTGGGCACTGAAGCTTTCTTT.

The V call is TRBV7-2, the J call TRBJ2-1, with 7 bases fitting TRBD2. CDR1 SGHTA and CDR2 FQGNSA come from the germline V gene. V shed 5 bases and J 7 bases; nucleotides not matched to a gene: 11. This CDR3 has 15 amino acids. DNA for the CDR3: TGTGCCAGCAGCAGTAGCGGGTCCTCTGGAAATGAGCAGTTCTTC. This gives the protein CASSSSGSSGNEQFF.

The chain joins TRBV5-1 to TRBJ1-3; possible D gene TRBD1, 5 bases. Germline CDR1 SGHRS, CDR2 YFSETQ. The CDR3 runs 15 residues. Trimming removed 4 bases from V and 0 bases from J, with 11 bases in between. DNA of the CDR3: TGCGCCAGCAGCAGGCTGGGGCCCTCTGGAAACACCATATATTTT. Protein sequence: CASSRLGPSGNTIYF.

CDR3 in DNA: TGTGCCATCAGTGAGGGTAAGGGGGGGGGCAGCTCCTACAATGAGCAGTTCTTC. Translation gives CAISEGKGGGSSYNEQFF. The chain employs TRBV10-3 and TRBJ2-1, with TRBD2 as a possible D gene (7 bases). The CDR3 is 18 residues long. V was pared by 2 bases and J by 0 bases, with 17 bases between. The germline V gene encodes CDR1 ENHRY and CDR2 SYGVKD.

The V call is TRBV28, the J call TRBJ2-3; TRBD2 might be the D (5 bases). The V and J ends lost 6 bases and 9 bases respectively, with 13 bases between them. In germline, CDR1 is MDHEN, CDR2 SYDVKM. The CDR3 extends over 12 amino acids. CDR3 residues: CASRLGPETQYF. Here the CDR3 DNA reads TGTGCCAGCAGACTAGGGCCCGAAACGCAGTATTTT.

V and J are TRBV12-3 or TRBV12-4 and TRBJ2-3; 10 bases fit TRBD2. The junction had 5 bases not matched to a gene; V was cut back by 8 bases and J by 3 bases. This CDR3 comprises 14 residues. CDR3 bases: TGTGCCAGCGGACCTAGCGGGAGAACAGATACGCAGTATTTT. Protein: CASGPSGRTDTQYF.

This clonotype was seen just once. A much larger clonotype is one base distant, so this may be a read error. The chain carries TRBV24-1 and TRBJ2-2, with 9 positions matching TRBD1. Germline V CDR1 and CDR2: KGHDR, SFDVKD. Germline trimming cut 3 bases from V and 0 bases from J; bases unmatched to any gene: 7. The CDR3 consists of 18 residues. CDR3 bases: TGTGCCACCAGTGATATCAACACAGGGGGCCCGAACACCGGGGAGCTGTTTTTT. Translated, it gives CATSDINTGGPNTGELFF.

This chain connects TRBV2 to TRBJ2-5; 11 positions agree with TRBD2. CDR3 length equals 15 residues. V was clipped by 4 bases and J by 2 bases; unmatched bases: 3. The germline V gene encodes CDR1 SNHLY and CDR2 FYNNEI. The CDR3 reads CASSAVAGGQETQYF. The CDR3 DNA reads TGTGCCAGCAGTGCCGTAGCGGGGGGGCAAGAGACCCAGTACTTC. Supplemented by reference TRBV2 and TRBJ2-5, the full variable domain reads EPEVTQTPSHQVTQMGQEVILRCVPISNHLYFYWYRQILGQKVEFLVSFYNNEISEKSEIFDDQFSVERPDGSNFTLKIRSTKLEDSAMYFCASSAVAGGQETQYFGPGTRLLVL.

The genes are TRBV20-1 and TRBJ2-5; D may be TRBD2 (6 bases). In germline, CDR1 is DFQATT, CDR2 SNEGSKA (reference sequence). Trimming shortened V by 3 bases and J by 5 bases, and 16 bases separated the two germline ends. CDR3 length equals 14 residues. DNA for the CDR3: TGCAGTGCTAGTTTGGGCGGGGTGGTGGAGACCCAGTACTTC. This sequence encodes CSASLGGVVETQYF.

The chain recombines TRBV5-1 with TRBJ1-1; 10 nucleotides agree with TRBD1. Germline assignment: CDR1 SGHRS and CDR2 YFSETQ. V shed 4 bases and J 5 bases; nucleotides not matched to a gene: 5. The CDR3 extends over 14 amino acids. The CDR3 DNA reads TGCGCCAGCAGCCAGGGACAGGGGTGGACTGAAGCTTTCTTT. Translation gives CASSQGQGWTEAFF.

The chain links TRBV4-2 to TRBJ2-1, with TRBD1 matching 7 bases. CDR1 and CDR2 from the germline V gene are LGHNA and YNFKEQ. The CDR3 covers 14 residues. Unmatched junction bases numbered 4, after V lost 4 bases and J lost 4 bases. This CDR3 is CASSRNRGYNEQFF. In DNA, the CDR3 is TGTGCCAGCAGCCGGAACAGGGGTTACAATGAGCAGTTCTTC.

This clonotype was seen once. The chain has TRBV7-2 and TRBJ1-1, with D perhaps matching TRBD1 (5 bases). Trimming removed 1 base at V and 0 bases at J, with 15 bases between. Per germline, CDR1 SGHTA and CDR2 FQGNSA. There are 17 residues in the CDR3. This chain's CDR3 is CASSLGPLGLLNTEAFF. DNA of the CDR3: TGTGCCAGCAGCTTAGGGCCGTTGGGACTTCTGAACACTGAAGCTTTCTTT.

The chain employs TRBV5-1 and TRBJ1-2, with D maybe TRBD1 (5 bases). Deletions cut 4 bases from V and 2 bases from J, with 9 bases between. The CDR3 consists of 13 residues. Germline V gives CDR1 SGHRS, CDR2 YFSETQ. The CDR3 sequence: CASSMTANYGYTF. In DNA form, the CDR3 reads TGCGCCAGCAGCATGACAGCAAACTATGGCTACACCTTC.

A single count supports this clonotype. CDR3 sequence reads: CASSQNLGNQPQHF. CDR3 in DNA: TGTGCCAGCAGTCAAAATTTGGGCAATCAGCCCCAGCATTTT. The V call is TRBV6-2 or TRBV6-3, the J call TRBJ1-5; D gene unclear. This CDR3 region has 14 residues. V was pared by 5 bases and J by 2 bases, with 10 bases between. Germline V CDR1 and CDR2: MNHEY, SVGEGT.

This sequence joins TRBV10-2 and TRBJ1-5; tentative D call: TRBD1 (5 bases). The CDR3 contains 13 residues. V dropped 7 bases and J dropped 3 bases, with 10 bases sitting between them. Germline V lookup: CDR1 WSHSY, CDR2 SAAADI. The CDR3 reads CASTDIPNQPQHF. CDR3 sequence (DNA): TGCGCCAGCACGGACATCCCCAATCAGCCCCAGCATTTT.

The rearrangement joins TRBV6-1 to TRBJ2-7; 8 bases are shared with TRBD1. The CDR3 consists of 15 residues. V gave up 4 bases and J gave up 1 base; unmatched junction bases: 6. Germline V gene data show CDR1 as MNHNS and CDR2 as SASEGT. In DNA, the CDR3 is TGTGCCAGCAGTGGTCTTGGGACAGGATCCTACGAGCAGTACTTC. Translation gives CASSGLGTGSYEQYF.

The chain links TRBV10-3 to TRBJ2-3, with D perhaps matching TRBD2 (6 bases). CDR1 ENHRY and CDR2 SYGVKD come from the germline V gene. This CDR3 spans 14 amino acids. The V end lost 5 bases, the J end lost 2 bases, and 11 bases lay between the germline ends. The CDR3 reads CAISPGLLTDTQYF. DNA for the CDR3: TGTGCCATCAGTCCGGGACTTCTCACAGATACGCAGTATTTT.

The J gene is TRBJ2-1, the V gene TRBV20-1, with TRBD1 identical over 7 bases. V was pared by 5 bases and J by 7 bases, with 8 bases of the junction left unmatched. CDR3 size: 13 residues. CDR1 is DFQATT, CDR2 SNEGSKA, per germline (reference sequence). The DNA of the CDR3 is TGCAGTGCTGCAGACAGGGTGGGGAATGAGCAGTTCTTC. Translating gives CSAADRVGNEQFF.